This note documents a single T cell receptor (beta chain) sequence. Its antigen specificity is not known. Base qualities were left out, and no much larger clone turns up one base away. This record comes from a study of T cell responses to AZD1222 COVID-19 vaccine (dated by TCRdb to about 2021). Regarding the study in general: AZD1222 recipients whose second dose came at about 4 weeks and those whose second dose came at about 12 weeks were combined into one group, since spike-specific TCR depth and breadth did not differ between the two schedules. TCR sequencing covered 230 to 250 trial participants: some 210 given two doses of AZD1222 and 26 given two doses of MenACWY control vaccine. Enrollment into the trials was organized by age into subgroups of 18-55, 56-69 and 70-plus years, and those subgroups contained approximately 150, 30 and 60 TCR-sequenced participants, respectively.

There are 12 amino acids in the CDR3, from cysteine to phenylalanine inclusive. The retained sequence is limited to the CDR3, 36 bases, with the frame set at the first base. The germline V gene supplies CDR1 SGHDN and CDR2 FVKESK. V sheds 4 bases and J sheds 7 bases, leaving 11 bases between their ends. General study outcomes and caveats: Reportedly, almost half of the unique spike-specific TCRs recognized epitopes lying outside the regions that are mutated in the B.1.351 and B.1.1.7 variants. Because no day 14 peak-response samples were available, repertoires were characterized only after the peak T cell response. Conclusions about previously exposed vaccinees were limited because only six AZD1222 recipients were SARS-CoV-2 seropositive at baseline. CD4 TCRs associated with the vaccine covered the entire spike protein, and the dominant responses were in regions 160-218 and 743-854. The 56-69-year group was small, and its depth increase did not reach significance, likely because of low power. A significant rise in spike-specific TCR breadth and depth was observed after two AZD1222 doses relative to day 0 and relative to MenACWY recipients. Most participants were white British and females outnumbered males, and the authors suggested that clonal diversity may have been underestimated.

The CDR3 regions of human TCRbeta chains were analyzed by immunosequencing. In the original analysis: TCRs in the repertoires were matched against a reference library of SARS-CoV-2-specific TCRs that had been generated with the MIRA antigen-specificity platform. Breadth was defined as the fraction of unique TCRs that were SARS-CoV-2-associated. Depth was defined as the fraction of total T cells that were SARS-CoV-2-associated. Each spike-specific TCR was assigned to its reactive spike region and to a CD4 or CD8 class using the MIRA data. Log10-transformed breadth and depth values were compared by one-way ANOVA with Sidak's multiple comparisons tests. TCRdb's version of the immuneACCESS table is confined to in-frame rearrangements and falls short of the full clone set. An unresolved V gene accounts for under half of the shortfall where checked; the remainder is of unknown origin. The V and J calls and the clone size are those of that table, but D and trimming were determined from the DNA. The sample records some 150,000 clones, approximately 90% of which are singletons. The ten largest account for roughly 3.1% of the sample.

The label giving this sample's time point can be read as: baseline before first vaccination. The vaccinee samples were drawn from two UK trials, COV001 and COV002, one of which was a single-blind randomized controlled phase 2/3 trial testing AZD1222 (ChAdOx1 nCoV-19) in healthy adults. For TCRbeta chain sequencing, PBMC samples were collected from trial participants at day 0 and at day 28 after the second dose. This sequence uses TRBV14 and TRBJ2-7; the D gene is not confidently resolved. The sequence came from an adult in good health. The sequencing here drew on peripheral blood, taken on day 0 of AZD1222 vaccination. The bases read TGTGCCAGCAGCCTTTCACGATCGGAGCAGTACTTC. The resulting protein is CASSLSRSEQYF. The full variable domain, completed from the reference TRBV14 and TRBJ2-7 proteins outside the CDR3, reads EAGVTQFPSHSVIEKGQTVTLRCDPISGHDNLYWYRRVMGKEIKFLLHFVKESKQDESGMPNNRFLAERTGGTYSTLKVQPAELEDSGVYFCASSLSRSEQYFGPGTRLTVT.